The clone carrying this TCR beta chain was counted ten times or more. In a library made to pick up alpha chains, this beta chain is a stray read with a size that means little. These data belong to a study of spatial heterogeneity in lung cancer. Study as a whole: Beta-chain sequences consistently outnumbered alpha-chain sequences in detection.

Every cDNA TCR molecule received its own unique molecular identifier. TCRdb ran MiXCR on the 5' RACE reads and lists one entry per CDR3 protein. This table has about 15,000 distinct CDR3 sequences, roughly 3.6% appearing once. Stated time point: sample taken at primary tumor resection. Samples came from 70 to 80 TRACERx patients with untreated early-stage lung cancer. Sequencing was performed on whole RNA extracted from tumor and nontumor lung tissue, or from frozen PBMC, and the material was left unsorted. The starting material was normal lung tissue next to the tumor, obtained at surgery. The TCR originated in a male donor with early-stage non-small cell lung cancer.

The CDR3 loop reads CASSFTESNYGYTF. The CDR3 region has the DNA TGCGCCAGCAGCTTCACGGAGTCTAACTATGGCTACACCTTC. J is TRBJ1-2 and V is TRBV5-1; no firm D call. The CDR3 spans 14 residues. The V gene lost 2 bases and the J gene lost 0 bases, with 8 bases spanning the gap. The germline V gene encodes CDR1 SGHRS and CDR2 YFSETQ.